One sample yielded the 27 T cell receptor beta chains listed below, sequenced in a study of cytomegalovirus exposure and HLA in healthy donors (dated by TCRdb to 2016 to 2017). The library came from the immunoSEQ multiplex PCR assay. A mixture of 60 forward primers for TCR Vbeta segments and 13 reverse primers for TCR Jbeta segments was used in the multiplex PCR. TCRdb carries this immuneACCESS record with in-frame sequences only. Its versions omit some clonotypes, under half of them owing to an unresolved V gene in the studies checked, with the rest unexplained. In all, the sample holds roughly 190,000 clones, and about 80% of those were seen once. Approximately 2.2% of the sample is in the top ten clones. The sequencing input was PBMCs. These receptor sequences come from a woman aged 45-65 years in good health and CMV-seronegative.

The chain combines TRBV27 with TRBJ1-2; unclear D gene. CDR3 length: 14 amino acids. The V gene lost 2 bases and the J gene lost 7 bases, with 14 bases spanning the gap. In germline, CDR1 is MNHEY, CDR2 SMNVEV (reference sequence). Here the CDR3 DNA reads TGTGCCAGCAGTTTAATGGGAGTCGGCGGTGGCTACACCTTC. Its protein product is CASSLMGVGGGYTF.

Regarding this clone: Other nucleotide sequences from this sample produce the same CDR3. The J gene is TRBJ2-1, the V gene TRBV5-1, with 8 positions matching TRBD1. This CDR3 has 15 amino acids. Germline loops: CDR1 SGHRS, CDR2 YFSETQ. The trim removed 0 bases at V and 3 bases at J, leaving 2 bases unmatched. The CDR3: CASSLGTGNYNEQFF. CDR3 nucleotide sequence: TGCGCCAGCAGCTTGGGGACAGGGAACTACAATGAGCAGTTCTTC.

The chain couples TRBV30 to TRBJ1-6; the D is unclear. The ends were cut back, 4 bases at V and 8 bases at J, with 18 bases in the middle. CDR1 is GTSNPN, CDR2 SVGIG, per germline (reference sequence). This CDR3 is 15 amino acids long. This chain's CDR3 is CAWTKAPPGDSPLHF. CDR3 in DNA: TGTGCCTGGACAAAGGCCCCGCCCGGGGATTCACCCCTCCACTTT. Looking up the rest from reference TRBV30 and TRBJ1-6 gives the full variable domain: SQTIHQWPATLVQPVGSPLSLECTVEGTSNPNLYWYRQAAGRGLQLLFYSVGIGQISSEVPQNLSASRPQDRQFILSSKKLLLSDSGFYLCAWTKAPPGDSPLHFGNGTRLTVT.

This CDR3 is CASSPVEQSYEQYF. The CDR3, as DNA: TGTGCCAGCTCACCTGTGGAACAGTCCTACGAGCAGTACTTC. The J gene is TRBJ2-7, the V gene TRBV18; the D is unclear. The CDR3 is 14 residues long. V was pared by 3 bases and J by 1 base, with 10 bases between. Germline lookup yields CDR1 KGHSH and CDR2 LQKENI.

This chain joins TRBV5-1 and TRBJ2-7; 8 positions match TRBD1. This CDR3 comprises 15 residues. CDR1 and CDR2 from the germline V gene are SGHRS and YFSETQ. Trimming at V came to 0 bases and at J to 5 bases, leaving 7 bases not matched to a gene. CDR3 in DNA: TGCGCCAGCAGCTTGGAGCCGACAGGGGACCACGAGCAGTACTTC. Amino acid sequence: CASSLEPTGDHEQYF.

This chain uses TRBV6-6 with TRBJ1-6; D gene ambiguous. Trimming left V 6 bases short and J 9 bases short, with 12 bases between. CDR1 and CDR2 (germline): MNHNY, SVGAGI (reference sequence). The CDR3 runs to 13 residues. CDR3: CASSPGVRSPLHF. The DNA of the CDR3 is TGTGCCAGCAGCCCCGGGGTCCGTTCACCCCTCCACTTT.

The V and J genes are TRBV28 and TRBJ1-1, with a possible D match to TRBD1 (6 bases). Per the germline V gene, CDR1 is MDHEN and CDR2 is SYDVKM. V lost 5 bases and J 1 base, leaving 14 bases between the germline ends. The CDR3 sequence is 15 residues long. CDR3 DNA sequence: TGTGCCAGCAGTATAGGGGGGGCCAGGAACACTGAAGCTTTCTTT. Translating gives CASSIGGARNTEAFF.

This chain links TRBV14 with TRBJ1-1; D gene ambiguous. The V end was cut by 3 bases, the J end by 3 bases, with 5 bases between. Germline CDR1 reads SGHDN; CDR2 reads FVKESK. There are 12 residues in the CDR3. The DNA for the CDR3 is TGTGCCAGCAGCCACCGGGACACTGAAGCTTTCTTT. This encodes CASSHRDTEAFF.

The chain is built from TRBV9 and TRBJ2-2; unclear D gene. Trimming removed 4 bases at V and 5 bases at J, with 6 bases between. Germline V gives CDR1 SGDLS, CDR2 YYNGEE. There are 12 residues in the CDR3. The CDR3 reads CASSFSTGELFF. Here the CDR3 DNA reads TGTGCCAGCAGCTTTTCGACCGGGGAGCTGTTTTTT.

In its sample, this clone was seen a few times. The V and J genes are TRBV18 and TRBJ1-3; D is uncertain. The germline gives CDR1 KGHSH, CDR2 LQKENI. The CDR3 length is 19 residues. The ends were cut back, 2 bases at V and 2 bases at J, with 22 bases in the middle. The CDR3 is CASSPYNQVGSRAGNTIYF. For the CDR3, the DNA is TGTGCCAGCTCACCATATAACCAAGTCGGGAGCCGAGCTGGAAACACCATATATTTT.

This clone was observed a handful of times. The chain has TRBV6-4 and TRBJ2-3; tentative D call: TRBD1 (7 bases). V was cut by 5 bases and J by 0 bases, with 12 bases left in between. CDR3 size: 15 residues. Germline CDR1 MRHNA, CDR2 SNTAGT. CDR3 bases: TGTGCCAGCAGTCAGGGGGGATCTAGCACAGATACGCAGTATTTT. It translates to CASSQGGSSTDTQYF.

This rearrangement joins TRBV14 to TRBJ2-7; 8 positions agree with TRBD1. There are 15 residues in the CDR3. With V trimmed by 4 bases and J by 3 bases, 8 bases remained unmatched. Germline V gene data show CDR1 as SGHDN and CDR2 as FVKESK. The chain's CDR3 is CASSRVGTGNYEQYF. CDR3 nucleotides: TGTGCCAGCAGCCGAGTGGGGACAGGCAACTACGAGCAGTACTTC. The whole variable domain, remainder taken from reference TRBV14 and TRBJ2-7, is EAGVTQFPSHSVIEKGQTVTLRCDPISGHDNLYWYRRVMGKEIKFLLHFVKESKQDESGMPNNRFLAERTGGTYSTLKVQPAELEDSGVYFCASSRVGTGNYEQYFGPGTRLTVT.

The chain combines TRBV5-1 with TRBJ1-4; TRBD1 is a possible D gene (5 bases). This CDR3 is built from 13 residues. V was cut by 2 bases and J by 7 bases, with 9 bases left in between. Germline V gene lookup returns CDR1 SGHRS and CDR2 YFSETQ. The CDR3 loop is CASSFGGGEKLFF. CDR3 DNA: TGCGCCAGCAGCTTCGGGGGTGGTGAAAAACTGTTTTTT.

The chain combines TRBV29-1 with TRBJ2-1, with no clear D. The V end lost 3 bases, the J end lost 7 bases, and 7 bases lay between the germline ends. Germline V gene data show CDR1 as SQVTM and CDR2 as ANQGSEA. The CDR3 runs to 11 residues. CDR3 loop: CSVEAWNEQFF. CDR3 coding DNA: TGCAGCGTTGAGGCTTGGAATGAGCAGTTCTTC.

This chain connects TRBV28 to TRBJ2-1; the match to TRBD2 covers 14 bases. The CDR3 is 15 residues long. Germline lookup yields CDR1 MDHEN and CDR2 SYDVKM. V gave up 5 bases and J gave up 13 bases; unmatched junction bases: 10. This CDR3 is CASSPTGTSGSLQFF. The CDR3 DNA follows: TGTGCCAGCAGTCCTACCGGGACTAGCGGGAGTCTACAGTTCTTC.

The V gene is TRBV19, the J gene TRBJ2-5; D is ambiguous. V dropped 0 bases and J dropped 1 base, with 9 bases sitting between them. Germline CDR1 LNHDA, CDR2 SQIVND (reference sequence). CDR3 length equals 15 residues. The CDR3 nucleotides read TGTGCCAGTAGTATAGAGGCCAGGATCCAAGAGACCCAGTACTTC. Translation gives CASSIEARIQETQYF.

The V call is TRBV11-2, the J call TRBJ2-3; TRBD1 is a possible D gene (5 bases). The CDR3 contains 12 residues. Germline values: CDR1 SGHAT, CDR2 FQNNGV. With 3 bases removed from V and 4 bases from J, the gap between germline ends came to 5 bases. CDR3 sequence (DNA): TGTGCCAGCAGCTTGACAGCAGATACGCAGTATTTT. Translation: CASSLTADTQYF.

This rearrangement joins TRBV10-3 to TRBJ1-2; TRBD1 aligns across 7 bases. The CDR3 covers 15 residues. Trimming removed 0 bases from V and 8 bases from J; junction bases left unmatched: 9. Germline CDR1 and CDR2: ENHRY and SYGVKD. CDR3 bases: TGTGCCATCAGTGAGTCGAGTAATTACAGGGGCGGCTACACCTTC. Its protein is CAISESSNYRGGYTF.

V is TRBV7-3 and J is TRBJ2-2; TRBD2 is a possible D gene (6 bases). From germline, CDR1 is SGHTA and CDR2 FQGTGA. V gave up 1 base and J gave up 3 bases, with 9 bases separating them. The CDR3 contains 15 residues. The CDR3 region has the DNA TGTGCCAGCAGCTTAATGGGGGGTCACACCGGGGAGCTGTTTTTT. This sequence encodes CASSLMGGHTGELFF.

A remark on this clone: Additional DNA sequences in this sample encode the identical CDR3. The genes are TRBV5-6 and TRBJ2-3; the D gene is possibly TRBD1 (5 bases). Germline V lookup: CDR1 SGHDT, CDR2 YYEEEE. V lost 0 bases and J lost 1, with 6 bases in between. The CDR3 totals 14 residues. CDR3 sequence: CASSLVRGTDTQYF. The CDR3, as DNA: TGTGCCAGCAGCTTGGTCAGGGGCACAGATACGCAGTATTTT.

This rearrangement joins TRBV7-2 to TRBJ2-3, with 7 bases fitting TRBD1. This CDR3 is built from 15 residues. V trimming: 5 bases; J trimming: 0 bases; junction bases outside the gene matches: 5. Germline V lookup: CDR1 SGHTA, CDR2 FQGNSA. As DNA, the CDR3 is TGTGCCAGCAGCGTCATACAGGGGAGCACAGATACGCAGTATTTT. Residues: CASSVIQGSTDTQYF.

The chain couples TRBV28 to TRBJ2-7; 8 bases are shared with TRBD2. V trimming: 3 bases; J trimming: 2 bases; junction bases outside the gene matches: 12. The CDR3 covers 17 residues. Germline V lookup: CDR1 MDHEN, CDR2 SYDVKM. The CDR3 is CASSFGTASGSAYEQYF. CDR3 nucleotides: TGTGCCAGCAGTTTTGGGACGGCTAGCGGGTCAGCCTACGAGCAGTACTTC. The entire variable domain, with the rest obtained from reference TRBV28 and TRBJ2-7, is as follows: DVKVTQSSRYLVKRTGEKVFLECVQDMDHENMFWYRQDPGLGLRLIYFSYDVKMKEKGDIPEGYSVSREKKERFSLILESASTNQTSMYLCASSFGTASGSAYEQYFGPGTRLTVT.

The chain couples TRBV18 to TRBJ2-2; D is ambiguous. CDR1 is KGHSH and CDR2 is LQKENI in the germline V gene. V lost 2 bases, J lost 3 bases, and 10 bases lay in between. The CDR3 extends over 15 amino acids. CDR3 DNA: TGTGCCAGCTCACCAAACAAACCACACACCGGGGAGCTGTTTTTT. Translating it yields CASSPNKPHTGELFF.

The chain recombines TRBV5-6 with TRBJ1-5; 9 bases align to TRBD1. Germline-derived CDR1 and CDR2 are SGHDT and YYEEEE. This CDR3 contains 16 residues. With V trimmed by 4 bases and J by 4 bases, 9 bases remained unmatched. The CDR3 DNA is TGTGCCAGCAGCGGGGGGGGGACAGGGAAAAATCAGCCCCAGCATTTT. This gives the protein CASSGGGTGKNQPQHF.

The chain links TRBV30 to TRBJ1-2; D gene uncertain. Per the germline V gene, CDR1 is GTSNPN and CDR2 is SVGIG (reference sequence). V was shortened by 5 bases and J by 2 bases, with 15 bases between the two germline ends. This CDR3 comprises 14 residues. The CDR3 DNA follows: TGTGCCTGGCTTACGGGGAGGCTAAACTATGGCTACACCTTC. This gives the protein CAWLTGRLNYGYTF. Drawing the rest from reference TRBV30 and TRBJ1-2, the complete variable domain is SQTIHQWPATLVQPVGSPLSLECTVEGTSNPNLYWYRQAAGRGLQLLFYSVGIGQISSEVPQNLSASRPQDRQFILSSKKLLLSDSGFYLCAWLTGRLNYGYTFGSGTRLTVV.

Regarding this clone: At one boundary the junction diverges from the germline segment, which might be a read error. The chain is built from TRBV7-7 and TRBJ2-1, with 10 bases aligning to TRBD2. The length of the CDR3 is 17 residues. Germline CDR1 SSHAT, CDR2 FNYEAQ (reference sequence). CDR3 DNA: TGTGCTAGCAGCCCCCGATCGGGGACTAGCGCAGACAATGAGCAGTTCTTC. Translation: CASSPRSGTSADNEQFF.

The chain carries TRBV2 and TRBJ2-3; TRBD1 matches at 9 bases. The CDR3 covers 14 residues. J was trimmed by 4 bases and V by 4 bases; bases with no gene match: 3. In germline, CDR1 is SNHLY, CDR2 FYNNEI. The CDR3 reads CASSGTGVADTQYF. The DNA for the CDR3 is TGTGCCAGCAGTGGGACAGGGGTGGCAGATACGCAGTATTTT.